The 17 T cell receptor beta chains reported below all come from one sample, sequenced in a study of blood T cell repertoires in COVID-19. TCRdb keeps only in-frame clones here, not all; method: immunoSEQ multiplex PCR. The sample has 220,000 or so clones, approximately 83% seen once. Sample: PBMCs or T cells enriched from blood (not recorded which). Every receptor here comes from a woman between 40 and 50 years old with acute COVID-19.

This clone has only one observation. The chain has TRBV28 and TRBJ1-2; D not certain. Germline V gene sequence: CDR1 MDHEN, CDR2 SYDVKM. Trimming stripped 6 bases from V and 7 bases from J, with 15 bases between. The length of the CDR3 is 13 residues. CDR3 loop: CASSPRGIGGYTF. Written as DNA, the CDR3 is TGTGCCAGCAGCCCCAGAGGGATCGGTGGCTACACCTTC.

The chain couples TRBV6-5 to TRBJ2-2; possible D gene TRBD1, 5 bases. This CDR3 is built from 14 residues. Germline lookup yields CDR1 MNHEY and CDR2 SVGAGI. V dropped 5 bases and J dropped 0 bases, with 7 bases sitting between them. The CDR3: CASSQGPNTGELFF. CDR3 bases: TGTGCCAGCAGTCAGGGCCCGAACACCGGGGAGCTGTTTTTT.

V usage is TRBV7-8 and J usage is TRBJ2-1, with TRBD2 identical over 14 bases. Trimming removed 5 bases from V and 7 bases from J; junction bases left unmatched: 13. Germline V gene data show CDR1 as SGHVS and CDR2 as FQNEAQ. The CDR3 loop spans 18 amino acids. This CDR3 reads CASSLEPRLAGGPNEQFF. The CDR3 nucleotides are TGTGCCAGCAGCCTCGAGCCGAGACTAGCGGGAGGGCCGAATGAGCAGTTCTTC.

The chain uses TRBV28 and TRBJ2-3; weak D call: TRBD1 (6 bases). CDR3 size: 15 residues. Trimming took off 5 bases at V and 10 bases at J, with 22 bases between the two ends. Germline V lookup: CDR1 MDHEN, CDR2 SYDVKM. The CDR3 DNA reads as TGTGCCAGCAGTCCATTAGCCGGGTGGGGGCTTCCGCAGTATTTT. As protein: CASSPLAGWGLPQYF.

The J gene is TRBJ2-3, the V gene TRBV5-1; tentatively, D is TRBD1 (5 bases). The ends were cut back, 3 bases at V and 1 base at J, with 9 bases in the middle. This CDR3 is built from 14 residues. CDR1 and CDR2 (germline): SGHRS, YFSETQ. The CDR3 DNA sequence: TGCGCCAGCAGCTGGTCAGGGCGCACAGATACGCAGTATTTT. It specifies CASSWSGRTDTQYF. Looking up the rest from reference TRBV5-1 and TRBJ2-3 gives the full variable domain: KAGVTQTPRYLIKTRGQQVTLSCSPISGHRSVSWYQQTPGQGLQFLFEYFSETQRNKGNFPGRFSGRQFSNSRSEMNVSTLELGDSALYLCASSWSGRTDTQYFGPGTRLTVL.

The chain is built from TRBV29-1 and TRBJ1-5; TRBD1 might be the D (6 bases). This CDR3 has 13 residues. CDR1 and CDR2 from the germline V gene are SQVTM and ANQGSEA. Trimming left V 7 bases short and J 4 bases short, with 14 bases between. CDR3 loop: CSALGGPNQPQHF. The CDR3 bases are TGCAGCGCCCTAGGGGGACCTAATCAGCCCCAGCATTTT.

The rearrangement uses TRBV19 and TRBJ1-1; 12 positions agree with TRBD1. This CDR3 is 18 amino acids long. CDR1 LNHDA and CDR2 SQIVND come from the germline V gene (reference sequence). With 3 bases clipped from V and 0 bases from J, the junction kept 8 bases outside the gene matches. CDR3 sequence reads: CASSMGTGGAWVNTEAFF. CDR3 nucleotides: TGTGCCAGTAGTATGGGGACAGGGGGCGCATGGGTGAACACTGAAGCTTTCTTT.

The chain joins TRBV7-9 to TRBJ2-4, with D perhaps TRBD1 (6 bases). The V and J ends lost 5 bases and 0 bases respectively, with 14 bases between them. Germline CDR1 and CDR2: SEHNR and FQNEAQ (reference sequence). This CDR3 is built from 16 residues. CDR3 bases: TGTGCCAGCAGCCCAGGGGCACGGGAAGCCAAAAACATTCAGTACTTC. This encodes CASSPGAREAKNIQYF.

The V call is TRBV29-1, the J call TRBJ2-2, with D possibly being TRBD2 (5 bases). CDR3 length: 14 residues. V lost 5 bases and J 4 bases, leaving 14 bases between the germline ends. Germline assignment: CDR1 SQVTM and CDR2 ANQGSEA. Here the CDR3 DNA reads TGCAGCGTTCTACCGGGCGGAGGCACCGGGGAGCTGTTTTTT. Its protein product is CSVLPGGGTGELFF.

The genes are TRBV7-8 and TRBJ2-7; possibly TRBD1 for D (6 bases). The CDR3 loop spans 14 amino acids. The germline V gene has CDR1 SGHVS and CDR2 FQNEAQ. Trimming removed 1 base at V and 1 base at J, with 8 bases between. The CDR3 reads CASSLGQVSYEQYF. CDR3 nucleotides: TGTGCCAGCAGCTTAGGACAGGTATCCTACGAGCAGTACTTC.

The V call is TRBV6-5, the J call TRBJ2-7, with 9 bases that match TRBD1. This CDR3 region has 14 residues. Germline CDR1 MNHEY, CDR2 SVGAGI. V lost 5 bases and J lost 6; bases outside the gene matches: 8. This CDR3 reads CASSPSGQGFEQYF. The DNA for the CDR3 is TGTGCCAGCAGTCCCTCGGGACAGGGCTTCGAGCAGTACTTC.

CDR3 protein: CASSLPGQGAVGELFF. CDR3 in DNA: TGTGCCAGCAGCTTACCGGGACAGGGGGCTGTCGGGGAGCTGTTTTTT. The chain uses TRBV7-2 and TRBJ2-2, with 12 bases fitting TRBD1. CDR3 length equals 16 residues. CDR1 is SGHTA and CDR2 is FQGNSA in the germline V gene. The J segment lost 7 bases and the V segment lost 2 bases, leaving 5 bases of the junction unmatched.

The DNA of the CDR3 is TGCGCCAGCAGCTCCCACAGGGGGAACACTGAAGCTTTCTTT. Translated, it gives CASSSHRGNTEAFF. This sequence joins TRBV5-1 and TRBJ1-1; 7 bases are a match to TRBD1. Trimming took 3 bases from V and 1 from J; bases not matched to a gene: 3. In germline, CDR1 is SGHRS, CDR2 YFSETQ. This CDR3 has 14 amino acids.

In nucleotides, the CDR3 is TGTGCCAGCACAAGCGTAGAGACCCAGTACTTC. Amino acid sequence: CASTSVETQYF. The chain has TRBV2 and TRBJ2-5; no firm D call. V was cut by 7 bases and J by 4 bases, with 7 bases left in between. In germline, CDR1 is SNHLY, CDR2 FYNNEI. The CDR3 runs 11 residues.

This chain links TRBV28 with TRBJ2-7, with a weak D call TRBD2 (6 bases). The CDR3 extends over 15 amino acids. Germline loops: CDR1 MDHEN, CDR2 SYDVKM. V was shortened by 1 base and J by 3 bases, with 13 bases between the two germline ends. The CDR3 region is CASSLSPTSGYEQYF. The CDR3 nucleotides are TGTGCCAGCAGTTTATCCCCGACTAGTGGCTACGAGCAGTACTTC. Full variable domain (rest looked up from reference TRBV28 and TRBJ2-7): DVKVTQSSRYLVKRTGEKVFLECVQDMDHENMFWYRQDPGLGLRLIYFSYDVKMKEKGDIPEGYSVSREKKERFSLILESASTNQTSMYLCASSLSPTSGYEQYFGPGTRLTVT.

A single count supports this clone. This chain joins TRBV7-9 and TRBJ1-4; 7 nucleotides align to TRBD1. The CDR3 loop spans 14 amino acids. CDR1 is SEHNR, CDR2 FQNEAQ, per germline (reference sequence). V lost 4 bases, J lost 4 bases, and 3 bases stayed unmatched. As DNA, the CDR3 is TGTGCCAGCAGCTGGACAGGCCTTAATGAAAAACTGTTTTTT. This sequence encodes CASSWTGLNEKLFF.

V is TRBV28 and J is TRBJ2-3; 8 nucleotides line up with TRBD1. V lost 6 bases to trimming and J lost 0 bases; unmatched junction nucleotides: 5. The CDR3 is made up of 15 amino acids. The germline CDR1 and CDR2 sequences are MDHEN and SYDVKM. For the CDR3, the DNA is TGTGCCAGCAGCCAACACAGGGGGAGCACAGATACGCAGTATTTT. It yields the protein CASSQHRGSTDTQYF.